Each of the 16 T cell receptor beta chains below was sequenced from the same sample in a study of molecular identifiers for immune sequencing clone quantification. Using its own MiXCR run on the PCR reads, TCRdb lists one record per CDR3 protein. Of about 70,000 distinct CDR3 sequences listed, around a sixth are singletons. The sample consisted of naive CD8+ T cells from blood, with Jurkat cell RNA spiked in. Subset: FACS-sorted CD8+CD4-CCR7+CD45RA+ naive T cells. These receptors all come from a human donor in good health. Some libraries in this study had Jurkat cell RNA spiked in.

This clonotype was picked up many times. V gene TRBV2 combines with J gene TRBJ1-1; a possible D gene is TRBD1 (6 bases). Germline values: CDR1 SNHLY, CDR2 FYNNEI. There are 14 residues in the CDR3. The V gene lost 6 bases and the J gene lost 5 bases, with 16 bases spanning the gap. The CDR3, as DNA: TGTGCCAGCAGGGGTACAGGGAGAAGGACTGAAGCTTTCTTT. Amino acid sequence: CASRGTGRRTEAFF.

Comment on this clonotype: One base away lies a much larger clone, so this may be a sequencing read error. The J gene is TRBJ2-1, the V gene TRBV20-1, with 11 bases identical to TRBD2. Germline V gives CDR1 DFQATT, CDR2 SNEGSKA (reference sequence). The CDR3 is made up of 16 amino acids. The CDR3 loop is CSANGLAGANYNGQFF. The CDR3 DNA sequence: TGCAGTGCTAACGGACTAGCGGGTGCTAACTACAATGGGCAGTTCTTC.

This clonotype came up many times. The CDR3 loop is CASSLAVLENEQFF. In DNA form, the CDR3 reads TGTGCCAGCAGCTTAGCCGTACTAGAGAATGAGCAGTTCTTC. V usage is TRBV7-9 and J usage is TRBJ2-1, with D tentatively TRBD2 (5 bases). The CDR3 is made up of 14 amino acids. V was cut by 0 bases and J by 7 bases, with 10 bases left in between. From germline, CDR1 is SEHNR and CDR2 FQNEAQ (reference sequence).

This clonotype was found once. Being one base from a much bigger clone, this may be a read error. The chain has TRBV20-1 and TRBJ2-7, with D maybe TRBD1 (5 bases). Trimming left V 3 bases short and J 3 bases short, with 12 bases between. The CDR3 spans 13 residues. Looked up from germline, CDR1 is DFQATT and CDR2 is SNEGSKA (reference sequence). The CDR3 reads CSARGPTIYEQYF. The CDR3 region has the DNA TGCAGTGCTAGGGGGCCAACTATCTACGAGCAGTACTTC.

Ten or more counts support this clonotype. The chain combines TRBV25-1 with TRBJ1-4; D is undetermined. Germline-derived CDR1 and CDR2 are MGHDK and SYGVNS. This CDR3 is 14 amino acids long. The V end lost 1 base, the J end lost 4 bases, and 7 bases lay between the germline ends. The CDR3 DNA follows: TGTGCCAGCAGTGAATTTGGTCTTAATGAAAAACTGTTTTTT. This codes for CASSEFGLNEKLFF. The entire variable domain, with the rest obtained from reference TRBV25-1 and TRBJ1-4, is as follows: EADIYQTPRYLVIGTGKKITLECSQTMGHDKMYWYQQDPGMELHLIHYSYGVNSTEKGDLSSESTVSRIRTEHFPLTLESARPSHTSQYLCASSEFGLNEKLFFGSGTQLSVL.

This clonotype was seen at least ten times. The chain carries TRBV7-9 and TRBJ2-5, with a weak D call TRBD2 (5 bases). The V and J ends lost 2 bases and 5 bases respectively, with 9 bases between them. This CDR3 spans 13 amino acids. The germline V gene encodes CDR1 SEHNR and CDR2 FQNEAQ (reference sequence). DNA for the CDR3: TGTGCCAGCAGCTTACTAGCCTCCGAGACCCAGTACTTC. It codes for CASSLLASETQYF.

This clonotype was detected many times. J is TRBJ1-5 and V is TRBV6-1; D is perhaps TRBD1 (5 bases). The CDR3 consists of 15 residues. Between the trimmed V and J ends, which lost 7 bases and 0 bases, there was a span of 13 bases. CDR1 and CDR2 (germline): MNHNS, SASEGT. CDR3 in amino acids: CASIGPGTSNQPQHF. Here the CDR3 DNA reads TGTGCCAGCATCGGCCCCGGGACTAGCAATCAGCCCCAGCATTTT.

This clonotype was recorded at least ten times. The chain is built from TRBV27 and TRBJ2-7; D remains ambiguous. The germline V and J ends were trimmed by 8 bases and 6 bases, with 14 bases remaining between them. The CDR3 extends over 12 amino acids. Germline CDR1 MNHEY, CDR2 SMNVEV (reference sequence). In DNA form, the CDR3 reads TGTGCCAGCGGCTGGGGTCCCCTCGAGCAGTACTTC. Its protein is CASGWGPLEQYF.

V gene TRBV2 combines with J gene TRBJ2-2; 9 bases map to TRBD2. The V gene end was trimmed by 11 bases and the J gene end by 6 bases; junction bases not matched to a gene: 13. Germline V gene sequence: CDR1 SNHLY, CDR2 FYNNEI. The CDR3 has 15 residues. CDR3 in amino acids: CAAGLAGEGAGELFF. The CDR3 nucleotides read TGTGCCGCCGGATTAGCGGGAGAGGGAGCCGGGGAGCTGTTTTTT.

In regard to this clonotype: The junction departs from the called germline gene at one end, perhaps through a read error. The CDR3 region has the DNA TGCGCCAGCAGTGAACGGGGGCCCTACGTGCAGTACTTC. Amino acid sequence: CASSERGPYVQYF. V usage is TRBV10-1 and J usage is TRBJ2-7, with D perhaps TRBD1 or TRBD2 (6 bases each). CDR3 size: 13 residues. Germline V gene lookup returns CDR1 WNHNN and CDR2 SYGVQD (reference sequence).

This rearrangement joins TRBV6-5 to TRBJ2-1; D is perhaps TRBD2 (5 bases). This CDR3 has 14 amino acids. CDR1 is MNHEY, CDR2 SVGAGI, per germline. Trimming removed 3 bases at V and 1 base at J, with 7 bases between. CDR3 DNA sequence: TGTGCCAGCAGTTATAGCGCTTCCTACAATGAGCAGTTCTTC. Encoded protein: CASSYSASYNEQFF.

This clonotype occurred many times. V is TRBV6-6 and J is TRBJ2-7, with D tentatively TRBD2 (5 bases). The germline V gene has CDR1 MNHNY and CDR2 SVGAGI (reference sequence). Trimming removed 2 bases from V and 3 bases from J, with 11 bases in between. The CDR3 covers 14 residues. CDR3 coding DNA: TGTGCCAGCAGTTACGGGCGGGCCAGCTACGAGCAGTACTTC. It specifies CASSYGRASYEQYF.

The genes are TRBV6-1 and TRBJ2-1, with D perhaps given as TRBD1 or TRBD2 (5 bases each). Germline CDR1 reads MNHNS; CDR2 reads SASEGT. V lost 6 bases and J 7 bases, leaving 25 bases between the germline ends. CDR3 length: 17 amino acids. For the CDR3, the DNA is TGTGCCAGCAGCGGGACCCATTTTCGGGCCCTTGGGAATGAGCAGTTCTTC. Its protein is CASSGTHFRALGNEQFF.

This sequence joins TRBV7-8 and TRBJ1-2; D is possibly TRBD1 (6 bases). Germline V gene sequence: CDR1 SGHVS, CDR2 FQNEAQ. This CDR3 contains 13 residues. V lost 0 bases and J lost 7, with 9 bases in between. The CDR3 sequence: CASSLARDTGYTF. In DNA form, the CDR3 reads TGTGCCAGCAGCTTAGCCAGGGACACTGGCTACACCTTC.

With regard to this clonotype: This clone may be a read error of a much larger clone one base away. J is TRBJ2-3 and V is TRBV7-6, with D possibly being TRBD2 (6 bases). The CDR3 has 15 amino acids. Germline V gene data show CDR1 as SGHVS and CDR2 as FNYEAQ. In DNA, the CDR3 is TGTGCCAGCAGCAATTCGGGCAGTTCGGGAGATACGCGGTATTTT. Encoded protein: CASSNSGSSGDTRYF.

At least ten counts were recorded for this clonotype. This chain links TRBV5-4 with TRBJ2-7, with D uncertain. The germline V gene encodes CDR1 SGHNT and CDR2 YYREEE (reference sequence). CDR3 length: 13 residues. Trimming cost V 4 bases and J 1 base, with 9 bases left between them. CDR3: CASSTAESYEQYF. The CDR3 coding sequence is TGTGCCAGCAGCACTGCAGAGTCCTACGAGCAGTACTTC. Full variable domain (rest looked up from reference TRBV5-4 and TRBJ2-7): ETGVTQSPTHLIKTRGQQVTLRCSSQSGHNTVSWYQQALGQGPQFIFQYYREEENGRGNFPPRFSGLQFPNYSSELNVNALELDDSALYLCASSTAESYEQYFGPGTRLTVT.